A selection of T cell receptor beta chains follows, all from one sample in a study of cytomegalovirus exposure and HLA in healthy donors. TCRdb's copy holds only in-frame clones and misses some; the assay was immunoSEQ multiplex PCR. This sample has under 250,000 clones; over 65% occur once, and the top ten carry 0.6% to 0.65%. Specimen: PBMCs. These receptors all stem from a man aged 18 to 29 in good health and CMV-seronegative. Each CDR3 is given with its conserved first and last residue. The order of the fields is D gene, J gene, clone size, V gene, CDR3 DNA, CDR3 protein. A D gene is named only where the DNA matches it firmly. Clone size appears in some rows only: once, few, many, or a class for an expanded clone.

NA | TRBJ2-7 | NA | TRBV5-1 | TGCGCCAGCAGCTTGAGAGGCCTCGCTCCTTCCTACGAGCAGTACTTC | CASSLRGLAPSYEQYF
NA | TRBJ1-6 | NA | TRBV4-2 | TGTGCCAGCAGCCAACTTCCCCCTTCACCCCTCCACTTT | CASSQLPPSPLHF
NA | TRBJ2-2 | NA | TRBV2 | TGTGCCAGCTCCCTCGGGGCAGGGGACGTCGGGGAGCTGTTTTTT | CASSLGAGDVGELFF
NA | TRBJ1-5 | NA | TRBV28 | TGTGCCAGCAGTTTATTAACGGCAGGGCCCCAGCATTTT | CASSLLTAGPQHF
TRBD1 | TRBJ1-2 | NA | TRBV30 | TGTGCCTGGAGTGTTAATTTCGTGGCAGGGGGAAACTATGGCTACACCTTC | CAWSVNFVAGGNYGYTF
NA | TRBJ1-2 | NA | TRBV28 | TGTGCCAGCACCCCGTCAGGGGCCAACTATGGCTACACCTTC | CASTPSGANYGYTF
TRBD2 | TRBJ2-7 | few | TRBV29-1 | TGCAGCGCCGGGGGGAGGGGAGGCCTATACGAGCAGTACTTC | CSAGGRGGLYEQYF
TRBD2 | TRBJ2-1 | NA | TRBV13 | TGTGCCAGCAGCTCTGGACTAGGGGTGAGGGATGAGCAGTTCTTC | CASSSGLGVRDEQFF
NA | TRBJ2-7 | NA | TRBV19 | TGTGCCAGTAGTATTGACGGGTGGACCTACGAGCAGTACTTC | CASSIDGWTYEQYF
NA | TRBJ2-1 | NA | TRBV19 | TGTGCCAGTACTGCGGGGGAGGGGGTCTACAATGAGCAGTTCTTC | CASTAGEGVYNEQFF
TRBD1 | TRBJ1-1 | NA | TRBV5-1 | TGCGCCAGCAGTTTAAATACAGGGGGCGACGGAGCTTTCTTT | CASSLNTGGDGAFF
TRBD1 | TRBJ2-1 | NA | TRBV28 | TGTGCCAGCAGTTCCCTGACAGGGATCGATGAGCAGTTCTTC | CASSSLTGIDEQFF
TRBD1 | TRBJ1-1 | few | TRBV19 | TGTGCCAGTAGCCCACAGGGGGCCACTGAAGCTTTCTTT | CASSPQGATEAFF
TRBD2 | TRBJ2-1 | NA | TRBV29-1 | TGCAGCTATAAGGGACTAGCGAACCTCAATGAGCAGTTCTTC | CSYKGLANLNEQFF
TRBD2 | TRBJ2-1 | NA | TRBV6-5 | TGTGCCAGCAGTTACTCGGCTAGCGGGGGAAACAATGAGCAGTTCTTC | CASSYSASGGNNEQFF